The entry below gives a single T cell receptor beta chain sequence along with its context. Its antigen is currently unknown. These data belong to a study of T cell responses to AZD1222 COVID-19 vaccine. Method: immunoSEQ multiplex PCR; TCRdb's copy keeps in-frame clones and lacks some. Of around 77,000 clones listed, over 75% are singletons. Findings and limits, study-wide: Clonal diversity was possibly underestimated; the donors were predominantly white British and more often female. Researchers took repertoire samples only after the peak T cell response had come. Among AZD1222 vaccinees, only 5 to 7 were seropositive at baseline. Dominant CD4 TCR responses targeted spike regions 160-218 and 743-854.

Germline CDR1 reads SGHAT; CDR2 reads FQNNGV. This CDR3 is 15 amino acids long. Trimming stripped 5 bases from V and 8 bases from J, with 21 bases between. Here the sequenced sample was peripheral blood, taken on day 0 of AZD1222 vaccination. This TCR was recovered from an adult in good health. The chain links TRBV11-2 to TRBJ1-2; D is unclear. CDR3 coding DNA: TGTGCCAGCAGCCCCATCTCCGGCAGAATCATCGGCTACACCTTC. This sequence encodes CASSPISGRIIGYTF.